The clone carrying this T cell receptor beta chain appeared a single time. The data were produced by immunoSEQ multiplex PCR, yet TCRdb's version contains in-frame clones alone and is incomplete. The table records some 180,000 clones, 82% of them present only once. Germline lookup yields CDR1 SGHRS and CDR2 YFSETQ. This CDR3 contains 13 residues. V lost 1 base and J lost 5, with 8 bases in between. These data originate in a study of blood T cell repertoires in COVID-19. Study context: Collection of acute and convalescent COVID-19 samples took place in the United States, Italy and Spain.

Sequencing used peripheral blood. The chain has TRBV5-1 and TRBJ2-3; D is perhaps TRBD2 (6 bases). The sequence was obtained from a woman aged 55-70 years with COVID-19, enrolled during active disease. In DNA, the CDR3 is TGCGCCAGCAGCTTGCTGGAGGGAGATACGCAGTATTTT. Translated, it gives CASSLLEGDTQYF.